Detailed here is one T cell receptor beta chain. Its antigen is unidentified. At one end the junction does not follow the germline gene, possibly because of a read error. The tissue used was unsorted bulk material of about 19-33 mg. RNA and DNA were co-extracted from it with the AllPrep DNA/RNA mini kit. Surgical resection served as treatment for the primary liver carcinoma of these patients. The data were obtained in a study of tumor-infiltrating lymphocytes in primary liver carcinoma. Study as a whole: The yield of productive TCRbeta reads per sample was roughly 3.5 to 7.5 million and was similar across tissue types.

Study-wide points: Tumor region pairs shared more overlap than did tumor-adjacent and tumor-blood pairs. Appearing in all five tumor regions was true of only about 8-25% of top clones.

The template, 500 ng total RNA, yielded TCR beta cDNA made with a constant-region primer. TCR beta libraries came from three nested multiplex PCR rounds using slightly modified ARM-PCR. TCRdb reprocessed the multiplex PCR reads with MiXCR, giving one entry per CDR3 protein. Of tens of thousands of distinct CDR3 sequences listed, over 70% are singletons. This TCR came from a man aged 40-49 years with primary liver carcinoma and hepatitis B virus infection. Specimen: liver tumor tissue from sampling region 2. Indicated subset: tumor region T2, inferior pole.

Here the CDR3 reads CARSLATTGTGMDTQYF. CDR3 coding DNA: TGTGCCAGGAGCTTAGCCACCACGGGGACAGGGATGGATACGCAGTATTTT. This sequence joins TRBV7-3 and TRBJ2-3; 9 positions match TRBD1. CDR3 size: 17 residues. CDR1 is SGHTA and CDR2 is FQGTGA in the germline V gene.